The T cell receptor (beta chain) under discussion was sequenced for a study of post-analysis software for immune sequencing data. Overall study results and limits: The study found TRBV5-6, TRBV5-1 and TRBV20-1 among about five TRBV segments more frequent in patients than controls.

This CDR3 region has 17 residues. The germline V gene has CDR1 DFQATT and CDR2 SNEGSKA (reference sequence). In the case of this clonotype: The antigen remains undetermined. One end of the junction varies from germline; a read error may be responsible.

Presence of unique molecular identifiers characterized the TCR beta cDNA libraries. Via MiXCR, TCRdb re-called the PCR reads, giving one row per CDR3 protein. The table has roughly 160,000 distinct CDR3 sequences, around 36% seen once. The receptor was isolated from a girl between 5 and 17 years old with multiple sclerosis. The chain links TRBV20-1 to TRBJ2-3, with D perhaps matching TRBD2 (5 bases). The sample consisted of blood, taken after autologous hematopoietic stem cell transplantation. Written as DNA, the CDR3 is TGCAGTACTAGAGATATTCCCGGAGTGGGTCCTGCAGATACGCAGTATTTT. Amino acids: CSTRDIPGVGPADTQYF.